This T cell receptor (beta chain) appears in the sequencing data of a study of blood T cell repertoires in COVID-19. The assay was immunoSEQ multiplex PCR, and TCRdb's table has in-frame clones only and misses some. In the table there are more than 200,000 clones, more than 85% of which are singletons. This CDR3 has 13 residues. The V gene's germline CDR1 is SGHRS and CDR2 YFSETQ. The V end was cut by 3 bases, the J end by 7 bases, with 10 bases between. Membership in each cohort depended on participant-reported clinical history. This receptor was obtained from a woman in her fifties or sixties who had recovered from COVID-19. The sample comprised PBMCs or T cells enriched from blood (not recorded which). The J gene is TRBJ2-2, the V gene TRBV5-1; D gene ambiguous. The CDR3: CASSWQAGGELFF. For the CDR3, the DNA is TGCGCCAGCAGCTGGCAGGCTGGCGGGGAGCTGTTTTTT.